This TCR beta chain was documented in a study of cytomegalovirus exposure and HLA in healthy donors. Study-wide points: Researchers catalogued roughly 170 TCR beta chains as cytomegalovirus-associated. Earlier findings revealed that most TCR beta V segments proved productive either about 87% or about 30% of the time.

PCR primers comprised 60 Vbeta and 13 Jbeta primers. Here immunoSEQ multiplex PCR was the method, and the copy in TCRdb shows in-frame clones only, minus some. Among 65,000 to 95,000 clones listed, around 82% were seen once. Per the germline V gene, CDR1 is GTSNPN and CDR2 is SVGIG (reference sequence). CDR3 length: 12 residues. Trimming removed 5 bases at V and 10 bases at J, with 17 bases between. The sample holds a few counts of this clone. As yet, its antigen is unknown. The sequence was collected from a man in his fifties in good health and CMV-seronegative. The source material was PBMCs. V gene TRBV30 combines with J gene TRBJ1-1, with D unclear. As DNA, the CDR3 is TGTGCCTGGGGCACCAGACTGAAGGTAGCTTTCTTT. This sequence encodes CAWGTRLKVAFF.